This T cell receptor (beta chain) was sequenced during a study of CD8 T cells in ankylosing spondylitis. Whole-study findings and limits: Disease-linked clones reportedly showed significant enrichment in matched ankylosing spondylitis synovial fluid. Seemingly distinctive of ankylosing spondylitis blood was a TCR beta motif formed by eight highly homologous variants.

Each TCR beta library was made by quantitative 5'-RACE that incorporated molecular barcodes. TCRdb processed the 5' RACE reads anew with MiXCR; each CDR3 protein has one entry. This table holds 75,000 to 95,000 distinct CDR3 sequences, about 9% found once. CDR1 and CDR2 (germline): KGHDR, SFDVKD. V dropped 1 base and J dropped 5 bases, with 7 bases sitting between them. The CDR3 length is 14 residues. This clonotype was detected many times. Antigen unknown. The chain carries TRBV24-1 and TRBJ2-2; D remains unclear. The TCR originated in a male donor with ankylosing spondylitis. Sequencing input: blood, either unsorted or a sorted T cell fraction (not recorded which). CDR3 in amino acids: CATSDFTETGELFF. The DNA for the CDR3 is TGTGCCACCAGTGATTTTACAGAAACCGGGGAGCTGTTTTTT.